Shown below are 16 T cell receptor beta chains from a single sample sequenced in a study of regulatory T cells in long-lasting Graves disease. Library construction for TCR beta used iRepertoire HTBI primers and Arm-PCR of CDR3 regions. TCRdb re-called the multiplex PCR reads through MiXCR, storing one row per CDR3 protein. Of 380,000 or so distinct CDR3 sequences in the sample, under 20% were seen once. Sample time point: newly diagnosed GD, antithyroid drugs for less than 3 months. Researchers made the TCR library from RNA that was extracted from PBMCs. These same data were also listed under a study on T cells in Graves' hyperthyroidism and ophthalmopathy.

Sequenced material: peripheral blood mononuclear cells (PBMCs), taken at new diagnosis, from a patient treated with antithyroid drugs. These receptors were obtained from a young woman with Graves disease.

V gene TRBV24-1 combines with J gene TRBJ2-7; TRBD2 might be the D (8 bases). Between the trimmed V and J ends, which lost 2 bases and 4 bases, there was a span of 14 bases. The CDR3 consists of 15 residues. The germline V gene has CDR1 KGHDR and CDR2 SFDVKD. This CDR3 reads CATSDSREGAYEQYF. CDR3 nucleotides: TGTGCCACCAGTGATTCCCGGGAGGGGGCTTACGAGCAGTACTTC.

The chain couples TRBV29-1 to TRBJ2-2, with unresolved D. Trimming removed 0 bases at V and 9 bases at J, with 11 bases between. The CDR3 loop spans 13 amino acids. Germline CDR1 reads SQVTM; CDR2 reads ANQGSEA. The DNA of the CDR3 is TGCAGCGTTGAAGAGGGGATTGGCCGGGAGCTGTTTTTT. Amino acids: CSVEEGIGRELFF.

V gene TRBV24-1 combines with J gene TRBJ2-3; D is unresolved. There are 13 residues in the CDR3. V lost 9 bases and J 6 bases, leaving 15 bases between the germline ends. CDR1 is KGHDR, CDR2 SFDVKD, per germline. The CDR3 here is CATRWTVRDTQYF. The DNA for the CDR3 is TGTGCCACCCGATGGACGGTCCGGGATACGCAGTATTTT.

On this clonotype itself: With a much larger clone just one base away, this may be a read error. CDR3 DNA sequence: TGTGCCAGCAGTGTCCTAGCGGGTAACACCGGGGAGCTGTTTTTT. It is translated as CASSVLAGNTGELFF. The chain combines TRBV28 with TRBJ2-2; 8 bases align to TRBD2. The J segment lost 2 bases and the V segment lost 5 bases, leaving 4 bases of the junction unmatched. From germline, CDR1 is MDHEN and CDR2 SYDVKM. The CDR3 loop spans 15 amino acids.

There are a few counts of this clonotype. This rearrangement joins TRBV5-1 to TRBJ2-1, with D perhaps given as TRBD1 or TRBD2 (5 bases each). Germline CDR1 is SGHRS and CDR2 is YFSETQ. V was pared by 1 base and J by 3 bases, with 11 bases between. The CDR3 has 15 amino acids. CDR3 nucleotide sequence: TGCGCCAGCAGCTTGTCAGAGGGGTACTACAATGAGCAGTTCTTC. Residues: CASSLSEGYYNEQFF.

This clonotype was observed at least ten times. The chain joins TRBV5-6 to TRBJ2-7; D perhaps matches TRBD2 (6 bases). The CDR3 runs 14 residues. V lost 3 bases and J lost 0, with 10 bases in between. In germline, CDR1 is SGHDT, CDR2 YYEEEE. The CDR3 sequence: CASSSAGSSYEQYF. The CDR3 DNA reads TGTGCCAGCAGCTCTGCGGGGTCCTCCTACGAGCAGTACTTC.

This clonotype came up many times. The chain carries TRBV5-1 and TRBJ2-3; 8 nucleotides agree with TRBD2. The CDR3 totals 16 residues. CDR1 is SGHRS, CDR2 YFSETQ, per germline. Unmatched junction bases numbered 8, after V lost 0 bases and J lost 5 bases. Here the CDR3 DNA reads TGCGCCAGCAGCTTGGGATCGGGGGGGCGATTAGATACGCAGTATTTT. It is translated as CASSLGSGGRLDTQYF.

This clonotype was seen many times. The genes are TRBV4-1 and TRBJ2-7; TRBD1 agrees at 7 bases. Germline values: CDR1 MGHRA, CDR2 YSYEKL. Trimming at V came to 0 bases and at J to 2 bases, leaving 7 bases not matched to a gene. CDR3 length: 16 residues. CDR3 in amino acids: CASSQDEGQGAYEQYF. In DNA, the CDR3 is TGCGCCAGCAGCCAAGATGAGGGTCAGGGGGCCTACGAGCAGTACTTC.

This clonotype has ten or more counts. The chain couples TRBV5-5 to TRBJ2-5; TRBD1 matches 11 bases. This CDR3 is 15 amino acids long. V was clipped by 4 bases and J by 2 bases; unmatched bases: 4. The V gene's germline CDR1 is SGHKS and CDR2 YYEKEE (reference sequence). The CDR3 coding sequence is TGTGCCAGCAGCGTGGACAGGGGGCGGCAAGAGACCCAGTACTTC. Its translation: CASSVDRGRQETQYF. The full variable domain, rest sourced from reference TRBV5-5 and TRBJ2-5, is DAGVTQSPTHLIKTRGQQVTLRCSPISGHKSVSWYQQVLGQGPQFIFQYYEKEERGRGNFPDRFSARQFPNYSSELNVNALLLGDSALYLCASSVDRGRQETQYFGPGTRLLVL.

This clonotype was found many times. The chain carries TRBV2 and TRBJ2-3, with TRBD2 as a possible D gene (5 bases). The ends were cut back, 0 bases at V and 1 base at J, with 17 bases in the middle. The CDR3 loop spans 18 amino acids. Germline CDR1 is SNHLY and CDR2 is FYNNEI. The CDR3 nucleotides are TGTGCCAGCAGTGAAGCAGAGGTCCGGGGATCCCGCACAGATACGCAGTATTTT. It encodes CASSEAEVRGSRTDTQYF.

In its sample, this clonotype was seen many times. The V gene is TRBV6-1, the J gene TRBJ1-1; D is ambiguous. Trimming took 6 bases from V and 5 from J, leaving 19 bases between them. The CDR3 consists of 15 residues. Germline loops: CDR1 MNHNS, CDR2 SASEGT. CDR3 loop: CASRSGEAVKTEAFF. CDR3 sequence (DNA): TGTGCCAGCAGATCGGGAGAGGCCGTAAAGACTGAAGCTTTCTTT.

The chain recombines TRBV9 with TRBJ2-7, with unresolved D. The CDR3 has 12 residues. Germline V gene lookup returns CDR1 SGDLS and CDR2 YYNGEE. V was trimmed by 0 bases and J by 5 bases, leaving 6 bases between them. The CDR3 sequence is CASSVAWDEQYF. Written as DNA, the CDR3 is TGTGCCAGCAGCGTAGCTTGGGACGAGCAGTACTTC.

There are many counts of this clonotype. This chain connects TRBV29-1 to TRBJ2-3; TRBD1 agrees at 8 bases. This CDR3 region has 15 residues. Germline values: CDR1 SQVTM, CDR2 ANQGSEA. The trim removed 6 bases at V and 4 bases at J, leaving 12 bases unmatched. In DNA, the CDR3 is TGCAGCGTAGGACAGGGCTTCTCACGAGCAGATACGCAGTATTTT. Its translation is CSVGQGFSRADTQYF.

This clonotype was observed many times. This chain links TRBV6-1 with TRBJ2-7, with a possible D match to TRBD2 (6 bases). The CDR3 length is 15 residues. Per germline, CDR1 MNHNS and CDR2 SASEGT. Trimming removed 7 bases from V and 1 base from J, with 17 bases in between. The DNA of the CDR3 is TGTGCCAGCAATAACGACCGCGGGGCTTCCTACGAGCAGTACTTC. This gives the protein CASNNDRGASYEQYF.

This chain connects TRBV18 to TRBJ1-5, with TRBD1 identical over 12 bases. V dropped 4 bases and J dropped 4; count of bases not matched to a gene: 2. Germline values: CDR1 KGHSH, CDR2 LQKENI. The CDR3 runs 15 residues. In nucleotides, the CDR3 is TGTGCCAGCTCACGGGACAGGGGGCTTAATCAGCCCCAGCATTTT. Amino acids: CASSRDRGLNQPQHF. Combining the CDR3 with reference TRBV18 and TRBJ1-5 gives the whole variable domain NAGVMQNPRHLVRRRGQEARLRCSPMKGHSHVYWYRQLPEEGLKFMVYLQKENIIDESGMPKERFSAEFPKEGPSILRIQQVVRGDSAAYFCASSRDRGLNQPQHFGDGTRLSIL.

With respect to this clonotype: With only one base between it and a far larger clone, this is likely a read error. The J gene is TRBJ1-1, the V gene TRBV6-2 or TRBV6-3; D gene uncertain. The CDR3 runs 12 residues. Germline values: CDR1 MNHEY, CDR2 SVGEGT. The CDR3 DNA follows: TGTGCCAGCAGAACCGGGAACGCTGAAGCTTTCTTT. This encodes CASRTGNAEAFF.